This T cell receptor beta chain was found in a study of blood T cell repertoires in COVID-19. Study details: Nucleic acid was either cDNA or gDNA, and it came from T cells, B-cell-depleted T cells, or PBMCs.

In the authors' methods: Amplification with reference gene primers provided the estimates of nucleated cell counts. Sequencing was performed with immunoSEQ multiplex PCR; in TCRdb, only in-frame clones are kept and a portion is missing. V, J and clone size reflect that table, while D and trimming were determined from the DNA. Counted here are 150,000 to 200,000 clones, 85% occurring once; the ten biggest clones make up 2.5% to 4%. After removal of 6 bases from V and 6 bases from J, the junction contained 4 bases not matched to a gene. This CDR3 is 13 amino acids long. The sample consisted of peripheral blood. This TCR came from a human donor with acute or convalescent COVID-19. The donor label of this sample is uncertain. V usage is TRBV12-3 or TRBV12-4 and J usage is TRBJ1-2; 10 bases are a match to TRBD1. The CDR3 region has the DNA TGTGCCAGCAGCCTAGGACAGGGGGATGGCTACACCTTC. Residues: CASSLGQGDGYTF.